A single sample is the source of the 18 T cell receptor beta chains below, sequenced in a study of blood T cell repertoires in COVID-19. Sequencing used immunoSEQ multiplex PCR; TCRdb keeps in-frame clones, though not all of them. The sample holds approximately 230,000 clones; around 90% are singletons and the top ten take about 3%. The sequencing input was peripheral blood. The receptors shown here come from a man younger than 30 with active or convalescent COVID-19.

As concerns this clone: The same CDR3 arises from other DNA sequences in this sample as well. V and J are TRBV28 and TRBJ1-1; D not certain. This CDR3 is built from 11 residues. V lost 5 bases and J lost 2, with 3 bases in between. CDR1 is MDHEN and CDR2 is SYDVKM in the germline V gene. CDR3 residues: CASSQNTEAFF. CDR3 sequence (DNA): TGTGCCAGCAGTCAAAACACTGAAGCTTTCTTT.

V is TRBV7-9 and J is TRBJ2-6; D may be TRBD2 (6 bases). Germline V gives CDR1 SEHNR, CDR2 FQNEAQ (reference sequence). The CDR3 runs 18 residues. The CDR3 here is CAVREAGTRGGGANVLTF. The CDR3 coding sequence is TGTGCTGTGCGAGAGGCAGGCACTCGGGGAGGAGGGGCCAACGTCCTGACTTTC.

The J gene is TRBJ1-2, the V gene TRBV7-9, with a possible D match to TRBD1 (5 bases). The ends were cut back, 3 bases at V and 7 bases at J, with 15 bases in the middle. CDR3 length: 14 amino acids. Germline loops: CDR1 SEHNR, CDR2 FQNEAQ (reference sequence). The CDR3 protein is CASSFGGGAGGYTF. The DNA of the CDR3 is TGTGCCAGCAGCTTTGGAGGCGGGGCTGGTGGCTACACCTTC.

The chain uses TRBV7-9 and TRBJ2-1, with D tentatively TRBD2 (6 bases). The germline V and J ends were trimmed by 7 bases and 0 bases, with 13 bases remaining between them. There are 15 residues in the CDR3. In germline, CDR1 is SEHNR, CDR2 FQNEAQ (reference sequence). The CDR3 DNA reads as TGTGCCAGCACCCCTGGGGGGATCTCCTACAATGAGCAGTTCTTC. Residues: CASTPGGISYNEQFF.

CDR3 sequence (DNA): TGTGCCAGTAGTACTACGCCCATGGGACAGGCTGGAAACACCATATATTTT. Translating gives CASSTTPMGQAGNTIYF. The gene calls are TRBV19 and TRBJ1-3; TRBD1 matches at 8 bases. Trimming took 4 bases from V and 2 from J; bases not matched to a gene: 10. Germline values: CDR1 LNHDA, CDR2 SQIVND (reference sequence). The CDR3 covers 17 residues.

This clone has only one observation. V is TRBV6-2 or TRBV6-3 and J is TRBJ1-5; the match to TRBD1 covers 7 bases. Trimming removed 6 bases from V and 6 bases from J; junction bases left unmatched: 8. Germline assignment: CDR1 MNHEY and CDR2 SVGEGT. CDR3 length: 14 amino acids. This CDR3 reads CASSPRGGGQPQHF. CDR3 bases: TGTGCCAGCAGCCCTCGAGGGGGCGGTCAGCCCCAGCATTTT.

Of note for this clone: Compared with germline, one end of the junction differs, possibly owing to a read error. The chain uses TRBV27 and TRBJ2-1, with 11 nucleotides matching TRBD2. The CDR3 is 16 residues long. Germline CDR1 MNHEY, CDR2 SMNVEV (reference sequence). For the CDR3, the DNA is TGTGCCAGCAGTTTTCTCACTAGCGGGGGCTACGATGAGCAGTTCTTC. It specifies CASSFLTSGGYDEQFF.

The chain couples TRBV5-5 to TRBJ1-2, with D unresolved. This CDR3 contains 16 residues. V was shortened by 0 bases and J by 1 base, with 13 bases between the two germline ends. The V gene's germline CDR1 is SGHKS and CDR2 YYEKEE (reference sequence). The CDR3 here is CASSLETATYNYGYTF. The CDR3 DNA reads as TGTGCCAGCAGCTTGGAAACAGCTACTTATAACTATGGCTACACCTTC.

The chain couples TRBV6-5 to TRBJ2-3; TRBD1 aligns across 7 bases. CDR1 MNHEY and CDR2 SVGAGI come from the germline V gene. Trimming cost V 6 bases and J 0 bases; bases outside gene matches: 3. CDR3 length equals 14 residues. This chain's CDR3 is CASRTTGSTDTQYF. The CDR3 nucleotides are TGTGCCAGCAGGACGACAGGGAGCACAGATACGCAGTATTTT.

This chain uses TRBV4-1 with TRBJ1-6; D might be TRBD1 (5 bases). Trimming pared 0 bases from V and 10 bases from J, leaving 13 bases between. The CDR3 sequence is 15 residues long. From germline, CDR1 is MGHRA and CDR2 YSYEKL. CDR3 loop: CASSQDPQGGSPLHF. The CDR3 region has the DNA TGCGCCAGCAGCCAAGATCCCCAGGGTGGGTCACCCCTCCACTTT.

The genes are TRBV2 and TRBJ2-5; 7 bases align to TRBD2. V lost 6 bases to trimming and J lost 5 bases; unmatched junction nucleotides: 12. Germline loops: CDR1 SNHLY, CDR2 FYNNEI. This CDR3 contains 15 residues. The CDR3 spells CASRPLEAGVETQYF. The CDR3 nucleotides are TGTGCCAGCAGGCCTCTAGAGGCGGGAGTCGAGACCCAGTACTTC.

This clone came up a few times. The chain couples TRBV7-2 to TRBJ2-2; 11 bases match TRBD2. The CDR3 runs 17 residues. Per germline, CDR1 SGHTA and CDR2 FQGNSA. The junction had 8 bases not matched to a gene; V was cut back by 3 bases and J by 5 bases. The CDR3, as DNA: TGTGCCAGCAGCTTCCTACCTAGCGGGGGGAGGACCGGGGAGCTGTTTTTT. The encoded protein is CASSFLPSGGRTGELFF.

The CDR3 DNA reads TGTGCCAGCAGCTCCATATCGGGTGAGACCCAGTACTTC. Translation gives CASSSISGETQYF. This chain connects TRBV7-2 to TRBJ2-5; D remains unclear. The ends were cut back, 4 bases at V and 5 bases at J, with 11 bases in the middle. The V gene's germline CDR1 is SGHTA and CDR2 FQGNSA. This CDR3 contains 13 residues.

The J gene is TRBJ2-3, the V gene TRBV19; 10 bases match TRBD2. The CDR3 is made up of 18 amino acids. Germline trimming cut 5 bases from V and 5 bases from J; bases unmatched to any gene: 16. In germline, CDR1 is LNHDA, CDR2 SQIVND (reference sequence). Here the CDR3 reads CASSSPGPSGRVIDTQYF. The CDR3 coding sequence is TGTGCCAGTAGTTCCCCGGGGCCTAGCGGGAGAGTAATAGATACGCAGTATTTT.

The V gene is TRBV9, the J gene TRBJ1-3, with a weak D call TRBD1 (5 bases). Germline V lookup: CDR1 SGDLS, CDR2 YYNGEE. Between the trimmed V and J ends, which lost 3 bases and 8 bases, there was a span of 18 bases. The CDR3 totals 15 residues. In nucleotides, the CDR3 is TGTGCCAGCAGCGCCCAAGGGGAGGCCCGGCACACCATATATTTT. Amino acid sequence: CASSAQGEARHTIYF.

In this sample, this clone turned up once. The rearrangement joins TRBV7-9 to TRBJ2-5; D may be TRBD2 (6 bases). This CDR3 comprises 13 residues. The germline gives CDR1 SEHNR, CDR2 FQNEAQ (reference sequence). With 4 bases removed from V and 6 bases from J, the gap between germline ends came to 12 bases. This chain's CDR3 is CASSSQTRQTQYF. The CDR3 nucleotides are TGTGCCAGCAGCTCACAGACTAGACAGACCCAGTACTTC.

The V call is TRBV7-2, the J call TRBJ2-7, with D uncertain. V shed 4 bases and J shed 9 bases, with 19 bases lying between them. CDR1 and CDR2 (germline): SGHTA, FQGNSA. This CDR3 region has 14 residues. CDR3 bases: TGTGCCAGCAGCTCACTCCAATACCGTTCCGGGCAGTACTTC. It translates to CASSSLQYRSGQYF.

The rearrangement joins TRBV19 to TRBJ2-7, with D hard to call. CDR1 and CDR2 from the germline V gene are LNHDA and SQIVND (reference sequence). CDR3 length: 13 amino acids. Trimming pared 3 bases from V and 6 bases from J, leaving 12 bases between. CDR3 residues: CASSILGFREQYF. The CDR3 DNA follows: TGTGCCAGTAGTATCCTCGGGTTCCGCGAGCAGTACTTC.